The rows below give T cell receptor beta chains drawn from one sample of a study of T cells after posttransplantation cyclophosphamide. The method was immunoSEQ multiplex PCR; TCRdb's version includes in-frame clones alone and lacks a portion of them. The data contain 10,000 to 15,000 clones, over 80% of them singletons. Sequenced sample: memory CD4+ T cells sorted from PBMCs. The receptors derive from a man aged 45-60 years in good health, CMV-negative, and a related stem cell transplant donor. Both conserved end residues are part of each CDR3. D genes are given only for firm matches. Clone size is given for some rows only: seen once, a few or many times, or a class if the clone is expanded.

V	J	size	D	length	CDR3	DNA
TRBV10-3	TRBJ1-6	NA	NA	13	CAISSFRNSPLHF	TGTGCCATCTCCAGTTTTCGAAATTCCCCCCTCCACTTT
TRBV5-1	TRBJ2-7	few	NA	15	CASSFIPGQSYEQYF	TGCGCCAGCAGCTTTATACCCGGACAGTCCTACGAGCAGTACTTC
TRBV6-5	TRBJ1-1	NA	NA	14	CASSYTDIPGKAFF	TGTGCCAGCAGTTACACCGATATTCCAGGGAAAGCTTTCTTT
TRBV11-2	TRBJ2-7	NA	NA	13	CASSLAGSYEQYF	TGTGCCAGCAGCTTAGCGGGGAGCTACGAGCAGTACTTC
TRBV5-1	TRBJ2-2	NA	NA	16	CASSPTVSRLTGELFF	TGCGCCAGCAGCCCCACGGTGTCCCGTCTCACCGGGGAGCTGTTTTTT
TRBV7-9	TRBJ1-1	NA	NA	14	CASSSGLSNTEAFF	TGTGCCAGCAGCTCGGGTCTATCGAACACTGAAGCTTTCTTT
TRBV5-5	TRBJ1-1	NA	NA	12	CASSFRGTEAFF	TGTGCCAGCAGCTTTCGCGGGACTGAAGCTTTCTTT
TRBV5-1	TRBJ2-5	NA	NA	15	CASSLGGVYQETQYF	TGCGCCAGCAGCTTGGGGGGAGTGTACCAAGAGACCCAGTACTTC
TRBV18	TRBJ2-1	NA	TRBD2	16	CASSTGGVTSYNEQFF	TGTGCCAGCTCAACGGGGGGGGTTACCTCCTACAATGAGCAGTTCTTC
TRBV10-2	TRBJ1-5	NA	NA	15	CASSEMRADNQPQHF	TGCGCCAGCAGTGAGATGAGGGCGGACAATCAGCCCCAGCATTTT
TRBV7-9	TRBJ1-5	NA	TRBD1	16	CASSLTGTVSNQPQHF	TGTGCCAGCAGCTTAACCGGGACAGTTAGCAATCAGCCCCAGCATTTT
TRBV14	TRBJ2-5	NA	NA	16	CASSPQGFWGGETQYF	TGTGCCAGCAGCCCTCAGGGGTTTTGGGGCGGAGAGACCCAGTACTTC
TRBV5-5	TRBJ1-2	NA	NA	13	CAGGPRGIDGYTF	TGTGCCGGCGGACCGAGGGGGATCGATGGCTACACCTTC
TRBV7-2	TRBJ2-3	NA	NA	13	CASSLSYTDTQYF	TGTGCCAGCAGCTTATCGTACACAGATACGCAGTATTTT
TRBV25-1	TRBJ1-1	NA	NA	13	CASSEMGLHGAFF	TGTGCCAGCAGTGAAATGGGGCTGCACGGAGCTTTCTTT
TRBV13	TRBJ1-4	NA	NA	14	CASTGDSFNEKLFF	TGTGCCAGCACCGGAGACAGTTTTAATGAAAAACTGTTTTTT
TRBV6-5	TRBJ1-1	NA	TRBD1	15	CASSYGDSMNTEAFF	TGTGCCAGCAGTTACGGGGACAGCATGAACACTGAAGCTTTCTTT
TRBV5-4	TRBJ2-1	NA	TRBD1	14	CASSFTGGTDEQFF	TGTGCCAGCAGCTTTACAGGGGGTACGGATGAGCAGTTCTTC
TRBV10-3	TRBJ1-1	NA	NA	14	CAISESQVFPKAFF	TGTGCCATCAGTGAGTCTCAGGTCTTCCCCAAAGCTTTCTTT
TRBV7-2	TRBJ1-1	NA	TRBD1	14	CASSLVGQEIEAFF	TGTGCCAGCAGCTTAGTGGGACAGGAGATAGAAGCTTTCTTT
TRBV5-1	TRBJ1-6	NA	TRBD1	15	CASSLTGTVNSPLHF	TGCGCCAGCAGCTTGACCGGGACAGTTAATTCACCCCTCCACTTT
TRBV2	TRBJ1-2	few	NA	14	CASSVTQGNYGYTF	TGTGCCAGCAGTGTGACCCAGGGCAACTATGGCTACACCTTC
TRBV7-3	TRBJ2-1	NA	NA	15	CASSQRGGRFTEQFF	TGTGCCAGCAGCCAAAGGGGGGGCCGGTTCACTGAGCAGTTCTTC
TRBV4-1	TRBJ2-1	NA	TRBD2	14	CASSQSGGAVGQFF	TGCGCCAGCAGTCAAAGCGGGGGGGCCGTCGGGCAGTTCTTC
TRBV5-1	TRBJ1-2	NA	TRBD1	18	CTSSLASGGAGTRYGYTF	TGCACCAGCAGCTTGGCCTCAGGGGGCGCGGGAACTAGGTATGGCTACACCTTC
TRBV5-1	TRBJ2-1	NA	TRBD2	17	CASSLMPGTSGYNEQFF	TGCGCCAGCAGCTTGATGCCCGGGACTAGCGGGTACAATGAGCAGTTCTTC
TRBV13	TRBJ2-7	once	TRBD2	15	CASSFLTSGSYEQYF	TGTGCCAGCAGCTTCCTAACTAGCGGCTCCTACGAGCAGTACTTC
TRBV5-4	TRBJ2-3	NA	TRBD2	15	CASKGGGAGTDTQYF	TGTGCCAGCAAGGGCGGGGGGGCAGGCACAGATACGCAGTATTTT
TRBV29-1	TRBJ2-1	NA	TRBD2	21	CSVATHPGLAGGPGLYNEQFF	TGCAGCGTTGCCACCCATCCGGGACTAGCGGGAGGGCCAGGGCTATACAATGAGCAGTTCTTC
TRBV18	TRBJ1-3	NA	TRBD1	16	CASSRTGVNSGNTIYF	TGTGCCAGCTCAAGGACAGGGGTCAACTCTGGAAACACCATATATTTT
TRBV4-3	TRBJ2-3	NA	NA	14	CASSQSAATDTQYF	TGCGCCAGCAGCCAAAGTGCGGCCACAGATACGCAGTATTTT
TRBV18	TRBJ2-1	few	NA	16	CASSPSRDKTYNEQFF	TGTGCCAGCTCACCATCCCGGGACAAAACATACAATGAGCAGTTCTTC
TRBV5-6	TRBJ1-5	NA	TRBD1	17	CASSSARDRQSNQPQHF	TGTGCCAGCAGCTCGGCCCGGGACAGACAGTCAAATCAGCCCCAGCATTTT
TRBV5-4	TRBJ2-7	NA	TRBD1	15	CASSSRDRGAYEQYF	TGTGCCAGCAGCTCCCGGGACAGGGGAGCCTACGAGCAGTACTTC
TRBV7-9	TRBJ2-1	NA	NA	15	CASSLLRGGYNEQFF	TGTGCCAGCAGCTTATTGCGGGGAGGCTACAATGAGCAGTTCTTC
TRBV7-6	TRBJ2-2	few	NA	16	CASSHRQRQNTGELFF	TGTGCCAGCAGCCATCGACAGAGACAAAACACCGGGGAGCTGTTTTTT
TRBV7-6	TRBJ1-1	NA	NA	14	CASSSLSGNTEAFF	TGTGCCAGCAGCTCCTTATCGGGGAACACTGAAGCTTTCTTT
TRBV9	TRBJ2-7	NA	TRBD1	15	CASSVAGGGAYEQYF	TGTGCCAGCAGCGTTGCAGGGGGTGGCGCCTACGAGCAGTACTTC
TRBV7-3	TRBJ2-2	once	NA	15	CASSLGPGRGGELFF	TGTGCCAGCAGCTTAGGACCGGGCCGGGGCGGGGAGCTGTTTTTT
TRBV11-1	TRBJ1-2	NA	NA	14	CASSLDGGRYGYTF	TGTGCCAGCAGCTTAGATGGCGGGCGGTATGGCTACACCTTC
TRBV27	TRBJ2-2	few	TRBD2	14	CASSLLAGTGELFF	TGTGCCAGCAGTTTACTAGCGGGCACCGGGGAGCTGTTTTTT
TRBV2	TRBJ1-4	NA	TRBD1	15	CASSGTGTGKEKLFF	TGTGCCAGCAGTGGAACCGGGACAGGGAAGGAAAAACTGTTTTTT
TRBV20-1	TRBJ1-1	NA	TRBD1	11	CSASQGREAFF	TGCAGTGCTTCACAGGGGCGGGAAGCTTTCTTT
TRBV10-3	TRBJ2-5	NA	NA	14	CAISERGPGETQYF	TGTGCCATCAGTGAGCGAGGGCCCGGAGAGACCCAGTACTTC
TRBV29-1	TRBJ2-3	NA	NA	13	CSVEVALGDTQYF	TGCAGCGTTGAAGTCGCGCTAGGCGATACGCAGTATTTT
TRBV15	TRBJ2-2	NA	TRBD2	15	CATSRGRTSAGELFF	TGTGCCACCAGCAGAGGTCGGACTAGCGCCGGGGAGCTGTTTTTT
TRBV11-2	TRBJ2-5	NA	NA	16	CASSLTDLAGGETQYF	TGTGCCAGCAGCTTAACCGATCTAGCTGGGGGGGAGACCCAGTACTTC
TRBV4-1	TRBJ1-1	NA	NA	14	CASSRRGRDTEAFF	TGCGCCAGCAGCCGGAGGGGCCGGGACACTGAAGCTTTCTTT
TRBV5-5	TRBJ2-3	NA	NA	15	CASSLAGQGADTQYF	TGTGCCAGCAGCTTGGCAGGGCAGGGTGCAGATACGCAGTATTTT
TRBV9	TRBJ2-1	NA	TRBD1	16	CASSVRGTGAYNEQFF	TGTGCCAGCAGCGTACGGGGGACAGGGGCCTACAATGAGCAGTTCTTC
TRBV4-1	TRBJ1-5	NA	TRBD1	16	CASSQARTGDGQPQHF	TGCGCCAGCAGCCAAGCTCGGACAGGGGATGGGCAGCCCCAGCATTTT
TRBV5-6	TRBJ2-7	NA	TRBD2	14	CASSPLSGRGEQYF	TGTGCCAGCAGCCCTTTGAGCGGGAGAGGCGAGCAGTACTTC